The clone carrying this TCR beta chain rates as medium-sized. This sample was included in a study of blood T cell repertoires in COVID-19. For the study at large: T cells, B-cell-depleted T cells, or PBMCs provided the cDNA or gDNA that served as material.

CDR1 is GTSNPN, CDR2 SVGIG, per germline (reference sequence). V was pared by 0 bases and J by 2 bases, with 14 bases between. The CDR3 is 16 amino acids. Data came from immunoSEQ multiplex PCR; TCRdb stores just in-frame clones and leaves some out. The sample shows around 100,000 clones, about 80% of them seen only once. The V call is TRBV30, the J call TRBJ1-3; D call uncertain. The sample comprised peripheral blood. This TCR came from a woman aged 70-85 years with acute or convalescent COVID-19. This CDR3 is CAWSVELTPAGNTIYF. The CDR3 DNA sequence: TGTGCCTGGAGTGTAGAACTAACTCCGGCTGGAAACACCATATATTTT.